The rows below give T cell receptor beta chains drawn from one sample of a study of blood T cell repertoires in COVID-19. Sequencing used immunoSEQ multiplex PCR; TCRdb keeps in-frame clones, though not all of them. The sample contains tens of thousands of clones, around four fifths of which appear only once. The specimen was peripheral blood. These receptors were taken from a man aged 50 or older with active COVID-19. Both conserved end residues are part of each CDR3. The D gene is left open where the match is weak. Size is stated for part of the rows, as once, few or many counts, or as a class when the clone is expanded.

>.|few|TRBV6-6|TRBJ1-5
TGTGCCAGCACCTCTAGGATGGGTAATCAGCCCCAGCATTTT
CASTSRMGNQPQHF
>.|.|TRBV5-1|TRBJ1-1
TGCGCCAGCAGGGTCGATACGGCAGGCGAAGCTTTCTTT
CASRVDTAGEAFF
>.|.|TRBV11-2|TRBJ2-3
TGTGCCAGCAGCTTAAGCCGGCGGGGAAGCACAGATACGCAGTATTTT
CASSLSRRGSTDTQYF
>TRBD2|.|TRBV19|TRBJ2-3
TGTGCCAACCTACTAGCGGGACCAGATACGCAGTATTTT
CANLLAGPDTQYF
>TRBD2|.|TRBV7-8|TRBJ2-7
TGTGCCAGCAGCGTAGGCGGGGGTGCCTACGAGCAGTACTTC
CASSVGGGAYEQYF
>TRBD2|once|TRBV2|TRBJ2-1
TGTGCCACCCTGAAAGGAAGCGGGGGGTACAATGAGCAGTTCTTC
CATLKGSGGYNEQFF
>TRBD1|.|TRBV5-1|TRBJ2-1
TGCGCCAGCAGCCTCAGGCCCTCGACAGGGGAGTGGCACAATGAGCAGTTCTTC
CASSLRPSTGEWHNEQFF
>.|.|TRBV11-2|TRBJ2-5
TGTGCCAGCAGCTCACTCAAAAGGGACTCCCCCCAGACCCAGTACTTC
CASSSLKRDSPQTQYF
>.|.|TRBV3-1/TRBV3-2|TRBJ2-7
TGTGCCAGCAGCCCCCTAGAGGAATCAGACGACCCCTACGAGCAGTACTTC
CASSPLEESDDPYEQYF
>TRBD1|.|TRBV6-6|TRBJ1-2
TGTGCCAGCACCCTGGGACAGTATGGCTACACCTTC
CASTLGQYGYTF
>TRBD2|.|TRBV2|TRBJ2-1
TGTGCCAGCACACGACTAGCGGGAGAGAATGAGCAGTTCTTC
CASTRLAGENEQFF
>TRBD2|once|TRBV7-9|TRBJ2-5
TGTGCCAGCAGACCCCTCTGGACTAGGGGCCAAGAGACCCAGTACTTC
CASRPLWTRGQETQYF
>TRBD1|.|TRBV30|TRBJ1-5
TGTGCCTGGAGCGCGGGACAGGGGAATCAGCCCCAGCATTTT
CAWSAGQGNQPQHF
>TRBD1|.|TRBV28|TRBJ1-1
TGTGCCAGCGGTAAACCGGGACAGGGTAACACTGAAGCTTTCTTT
CASGKPGQGNTEAFF
>.|.|TRBV29-1|TRBJ1-2
TGCAGCGTTGAAAGGGGCGGTGGCTACACCTTC
CSVERGGGYTF
>.|.|TRBV6-1|TRBJ1-4
TGTGCCAGCAGTGATTGGGGGCTGAATGAAAAACTGTTTTTT
CASSDWGLNEKLFF
>.|.|TRBV25-1|TRBJ2-1
TGTGCCAACCGATCAACTCCTCGGAATGAGCAGTTCTTC
CANRSTPRNEQFF
>TRBD2|once|TRBV7-9|TRBJ2-1
TGTGCCAGCACCCGAAGGGGACTAGCGGGAGGGGCACAGAATGAGCAGTTCTTC
CASTRRGLAGGAQNEQFF
>.|.|TRBV19|TRBJ2-5
TGTGCCAGTAGCGGGGGGCACCAAGAGACCCAGTACTTC
CASSGGHQETQYF
>.|.|TRBV2|TRBJ1-4
TGTGCCAGCAGGGAGGTGGGGATACAACTGTTTTTT
CASREVGIQLFF